This T cell receptor beta chain comes out of a study of OX40 agonist ivuxolimab in advanced cancers. About the study: Ivuxolimab is a fully human IgG2 antibody that activates OX40 (CD134). Each patient was given ivuxolimab into a vein every 2 weeks, at 0.01 to 10 mg/kg. Dose-escalation patients suffered from hepatocellular carcinoma, melanoma, renal cell or head and neck cancer.

This CDR3 has 16 residues. V was pared by 3 bases and J by 4 bases, with 4 bases of the junction left unmatched. Germline CDR1 reads LGHNA; CDR2 reads YNFKEQ. The repertoire was sequenced with immunoSEQ multiplex PCR; TCRdb's copy has only in-frame clones and lacks some. The sample holds tens of thousands of clones, 81% seen once. This clonotype was sampled from an adult with an advanced solid tumor such as melanoma, head and neck, liver or kidney cancer. This chain joins TRBV4-2 and TRBJ2-7, with TRBD2 identical over 15 bases. The input for sequencing was CD4+ or CD8+ T cells sorted from blood, taken in a trial of the OX40 agonist ivuxolimab. CDR3 nucleotide sequence: TGTGCCAGCAGCCAGGAGGGACTAGCGGGAGGTTACGAGCAGTACTTC. Amino acid sequence: CASSQEGLAGGYEQYF.